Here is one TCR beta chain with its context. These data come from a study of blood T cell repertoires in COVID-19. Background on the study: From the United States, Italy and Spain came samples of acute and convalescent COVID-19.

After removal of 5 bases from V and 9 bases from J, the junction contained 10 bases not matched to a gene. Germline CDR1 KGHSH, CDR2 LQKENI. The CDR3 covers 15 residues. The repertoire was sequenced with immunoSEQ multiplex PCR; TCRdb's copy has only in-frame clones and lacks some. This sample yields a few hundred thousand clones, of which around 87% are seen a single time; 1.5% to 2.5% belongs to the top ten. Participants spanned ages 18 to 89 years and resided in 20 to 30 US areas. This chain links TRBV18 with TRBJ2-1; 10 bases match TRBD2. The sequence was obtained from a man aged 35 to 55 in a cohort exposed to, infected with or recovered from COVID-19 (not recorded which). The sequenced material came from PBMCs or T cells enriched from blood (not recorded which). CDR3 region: CASSLAGGTGGEQFF. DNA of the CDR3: TGTGCCAGCTCATTAGCGGGAGGCACGGGGGGTGAGCAGTTCTTC.